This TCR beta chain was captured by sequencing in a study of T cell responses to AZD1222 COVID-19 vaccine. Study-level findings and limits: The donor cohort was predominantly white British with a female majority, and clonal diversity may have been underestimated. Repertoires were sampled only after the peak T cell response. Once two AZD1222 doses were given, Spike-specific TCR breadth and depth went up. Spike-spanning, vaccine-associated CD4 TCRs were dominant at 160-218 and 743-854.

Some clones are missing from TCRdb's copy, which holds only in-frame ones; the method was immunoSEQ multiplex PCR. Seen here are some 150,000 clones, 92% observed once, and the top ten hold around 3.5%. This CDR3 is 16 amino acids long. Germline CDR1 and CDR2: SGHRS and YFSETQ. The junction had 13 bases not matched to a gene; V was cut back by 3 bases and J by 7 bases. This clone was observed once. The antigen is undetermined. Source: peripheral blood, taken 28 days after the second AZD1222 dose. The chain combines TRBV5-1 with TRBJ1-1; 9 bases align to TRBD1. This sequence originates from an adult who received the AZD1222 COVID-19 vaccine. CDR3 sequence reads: CASSSGTGPQHGEAFF. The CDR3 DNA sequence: TGCGCCAGCAGCTCGGGGACAGGGCCTCAACATGGTGAAGCTTTCTTT.